This entry lists 23 T cell receptor beta chains sequenced from one sample in a study of T-cell reconstitution after alpha-beta-depleted transplantation in children (dated by TCRdb to the mid-2010s). The library was produced with PCR. Sequenced using an Illumina HiSeq 2500. TCR library preparation used molecular barcoding, with unique molecular identifiers applied to normalize quantification of the TCRbeta repertoire. TCRdb reran the public reads through fastp at Q25 and MiXCR, keeping productive beta chains. Each CDR3 protein gets just one entry, which takes the most common genes and DNA from the rows behind it. The table for this sample lists under 300,000 distinct CDR3 sequences; about 8.8% of them were counted only once. Jointly, the top ten make up about 5% of the sample. This specimen consisted of PBMCs from the stem cell graft donor, obtained from the stem cell graft. These receptors originate from a human donor who donated a stem cell graft to a child with SCID.

This clonotype was seen repeatedly, ten times or more. The rearrangement links TRBV20-1 to TRBJ2-7; TRBD1 matches at 9 bases. V shed 3 bases and J 5 bases; nucleotides not matched to a gene: 5. CDR3 size: 13 residues. Looked up from germline, CDR1 is DFQATT and CDR2 is SNEGSKA (reference sequence). In nucleotides, the CDR3 is TGCAGTGCTAGCGGGGACAGGGCCGACGAGCAGTACTTC. Protein product: CSASGDRADEQYF.

A word on this clonotype: One junction end does not reproduce the germline sequence, and a read error may be involved. This chain joins TRBV20-1 and TRBJ1-1; D not certain. CDR3 length equals 13 residues. Per the germline V gene, CDR1 is DFQATT and CDR2 is SNEGSKA (reference sequence). CDR3 in amino acids: CSARIPMNTEAFF. The DNA of the CDR3 is TGCAGTGCTAGGATTCCCATGAACACTGAAGCGTTCTTT.

Many counts were recorded for this clonotype. The J gene is TRBJ2-7, the V gene TRBV7-2; 7 bases match TRBD1. The CDR3 consists of 14 residues. Germline V gene sequence: CDR1 SGHTA, CDR2 FQGNSA. V was clipped by 6 bases and J by 5 bases; unmatched bases: 10. CDR3 in amino acids: CASRRTRDSNEQYF. CDR3 DNA: TGTGCCAGCAGACGCACTCGGGACAGTAACGAGCAGTACTTC.

This clonotype was detected ten times or more. The chain is built from TRBV3-1 and TRBJ2-1; TRBD2 matches at 7 bases. The CDR3 extends over 16 amino acids. The V segment lost 1 base and the J segment 7 bases; nucleotides outside the gene matches: 10. Germline V gene lookup returns CDR1 LGHDT and CDR2 YNNKEL (reference sequence). The CDR3 sequence is CASSQARASGGNEQFF. CDR3 DNA: TGTGCCAGCAGCCAAGCTCGGGCTAGCGGTGGGAATGAGCAGTTCTTC.

This clonotype was detected ten times or more. The rearrangement uses TRBV7-8 and TRBJ2-1; 8 bases agree with TRBD2. With V trimmed by 11 bases and J by 10 bases, 16 bases remained unmatched. Germline assignment: CDR1 SGHVS and CDR2 FQNEAQ. This CDR3 spans 14 amino acids. CDR3 coding DNA: TGTGCCTCCGCCGGGGGGGGGATACAAGACGAGCAGTTCTTC. Its translation: CASAGGGIQDEQFF.

This clonotype was detected many times. V usage is TRBV5-1 and J usage is TRBJ2-3, with D possibly being TRBD2 (6 bases). The ends were cut back, 4 bases at V and 4 bases at J, with 10 bases in the middle. In germline, CDR1 is SGHRS, CDR2 YFSETQ. CDR3 length: 13 amino acids. The CDR3 is CASSPGGPDTQYF. CDR3 nucleotides: TGCGCCAGCAGCCCCGGAGGGCCAGATACGCAGTATTTT.

V usage is TRBV5-1 and J usage is TRBJ2-2; no reliable D call. V was trimmed by 2 bases and J by 5 bases, leaving 10 bases between them. The length of the CDR3 is 14 residues. Germline V lookup: CDR1 SGHRS, CDR2 YFSETQ. The CDR3 region is CASSFEVLTGELFF. CDR3 nucleotides: TGCGCCAGCAGCTTTGAGGTCTTAACCGGGGAGCTGTTTTTT.

V and J are TRBV18 and TRBJ1-5; no firm D call. Germline CDR1 reads KGHSH; CDR2 reads LQKENI. This CDR3 region has 14 residues. Trimming took off 5 bases at V and 2 bases at J, with 10 bases between the two ends. The CDR3 DNA reads as TGTGCCAGCTCATGGGCCCCCCGCAATCAGCCCCAGCATTTT. Protein product: CASSWAPRNQPQHF.

The rearrangement joins TRBV12-3 or TRBV12-4 to TRBJ2-2, with TRBD2 identical over 8 bases. The CDR3 totals 15 residues. Germline trimming cut 6 bases from V and 13 bases from J; bases unmatched to any gene: 16. CDR3 in amino acids: CASSFRGGGPGVLFF. The CDR3 DNA sequence: TGTGCCAGCAGCTTTCGGGGGGGGGGCCCCGGTGTGCTGTTTTTT.

This clonotype was seen ten or more times. The chain recombines TRBV19 with TRBJ2-7; 11 bases agree with TRBD2. With V trimmed by 3 bases and J by 0 bases, 1 base remained unmatched. The CDR3 runs to 15 residues. Germline V gene sequence: CDR1 LNHDA, CDR2 SQIVND (reference sequence). The CDR3 DNA sequence: TGTGCCAGTAGTATGGGACTAGCGGACTCCTACGAGCAGTACTTC. Amino acids: CASSMGLADSYEQYF.

In this sample, this clonotype turned up a few times. J is TRBJ2-3 and V is TRBV20-1; 10 bases fit TRBD2. The CDR3 runs to 15 residues. Germline assignment: CDR1 DFQATT and CDR2 SNEGSKA (reference sequence). With 3 bases clipped from V and 3 bases from J, the junction kept 6 bases outside the gene matches. DNA of the CDR3: TGCAGTGCTAGTGGGACTAGCGCTGGTACAGATACGCAGTATTTT. Amino acids: CSASGTSAGTDTQYF.

The table lists this clonotype with many counts. The chain uses TRBV2 and TRBJ2-7; D not resolved. Germline CDR1 and CDR2: SNHLY and FYNNEI. V lost 8 bases, J lost 1 base, and 21 bases lay in between. The CDR3 is 16 amino acids. The CDR3 nucleotides read TGTGCCAGCTTCGGTCACCTGTCTCAAGAATCCTACGAGCAGTACTTC. The encoded protein is CASFGHLSQESYEQYF. Full variable domain (remainder filled in from reference TRBV2 and TRBJ2-7): EPEVTQTPSHQVTQMGQEVILRCVPISNHLYFYWYRQILGQKVEFLVSFYNNEISEKSEIFDDQFSVERPDGSNFTLKIRSTKLEDSAMYFCASFGHLSQESYEQYFGPGTRLTVT.

V is TRBV12-3 or TRBV12-4 and J is TRBJ1-4; D is undetermined. V lost 5 bases, J lost 8 bases, and 15 bases lay in between. The CDR3 consists of 14 residues. CDR3 residues: CASSATARGEKLFF. The CDR3 DNA sequence: TGTGCCAGCAGTGCGACTGCTCGAGGGGAAAAACTGTTTTTT.

This clonotype came up many times. V and J are TRBV15 and TRBJ2-3, with D uncertain. The CDR3 is 14 residues long. The germline CDR1 and CDR2 sequences are LNHNV and YYDKDF (reference sequence). V lost 0 bases and J lost 2, with 6 bases in between. CDR3 nucleotide sequence: TGTGCCACCAGCAGAGAATGGGCCACAGATACGCAGTATTTT. The encoded protein is CATSREWATDTQYF.

This clonotype was seen a few times. The chain uses TRBV11-2 and TRBJ1-2, with TRBD1 matching over 8 bases. CDR1 and CDR2 from the germline V gene are SGHAT and FQNNGV. The CDR3 contains 13 residues. Trimming removed 3 bases from V and 8 bases from J; junction bases left unmatched: 5. CDR3 in DNA: TGTGCCAGCAGCTTGGACAGGGCGGCCGGCTACACCTTC. As protein: CASSLDRAAGYTF.

This clonotype has a count of ten or more. This chain connects TRBV12-3 or TRBV12-4 to TRBJ1-2; D is uncertain. Trimming stripped 3 bases from V and 4 bases from J, with 6 bases between. The CDR3 loop spans 12 amino acids. The CDR3 spells CASSLWTYGYTF. The CDR3 DNA is TGTGCCAGCAGTTTGTGGACCTATGGCTACACCTTC.

This clonotype has more than one count but fewer than ten. The chain joins TRBV7-8 to TRBJ1-5, with D tentatively TRBD1 (5 bases). The CDR3 extends over 16 amino acids. V shed 6 bases and J shed 5 bases, with 20 bases lying between them. The germline V gene encodes CDR1 SGHVS and CDR2 FQNEAQ. In DNA, the CDR3 is TGTGCCAGCAGGGGGGAGGGGAGTCGAGAAGATCAGCCCCAGCATTTT. It encodes CASRGEGSREDQPQHF.

This clonotype was detected many times. The chain links TRBV7-2 to TRBJ2-3; D is ambiguous. In germline, CDR1 is SGHTA, CDR2 FQGNSA. The CDR3 consists of 13 residues. Between the trimmed V and J ends, which lost 0 bases and 6 bases, there was a span of 7 bases. The CDR3 DNA follows: TGTGCCAGCAGCTTAGCGCATGGGGATACGCAGTATTTT. As protein: CASSLAHGDTQYF. The variable domain in full, completed from reference TRBV7-2 and TRBJ2-3, reads GAGVSQSPSNKVTEKGKDVELRCDPISGHTALYWYRQSLGQGLEFLIYFQGNSAPDKSGLPSDRFSAERTGGSVSTLTIQRTQQEDSAVYLCASSLAHGDTQYFGPGTRLTVL.

This clonotype was found many times. This chain joins TRBV2 and TRBJ2-4; no firm D call. Germline V CDR1 and CDR2: SNHLY, FYNNEI. The CDR3 spans 12 residues. With 3 bases removed from V and 15 bases from J, the gap between germline ends came to 15 bases. CDR3 nucleotides: TGTGCCAGCAGTGAGTTCGGCCGTCGTTTGTACTTC. Amino acid sequence: CASSEFGRRLYF. Full variable domain (missing parts from reference TRBV2 and TRBJ2-4): EPEVTQTPSHQVTQMGQEVILRCVPISNHLYFYWYRQILGQKVEFLVSFYNNEISEKSEIFDDQFSVERPDGSNFTLKIRSTKLEDSAMYFCASSEFGRRLYFGAGTRLSVL.

This clonotype has at least ten counts. The rearrangement joins TRBV7-6 to TRBJ2-1; 8 nucleotides agree with TRBD2. CDR3 length equals 15 residues. V lost 5 bases and J lost 3; bases outside the gene matches: 6. Looked up from germline, CDR1 is SGHVS and CDR2 is FNYEAQ. The DNA of the CDR3 is TGTGCCAGCAGCGGAAGCGGGGGCCTCTACAATGAGCAGTTCTTC. It translates to CASSGSGGLYNEQFF.

V and J are TRBV5-6 and TRBJ1-1, with unresolved D. The germline V gene encodes CDR1 SGHDT and CDR2 YYEEEE. Trimming took off 4 bases at V and 3 bases at J, with 10 bases between the two ends. The CDR3 is made up of 13 amino acids. CDR3: CASSGGWDTEAFF. The DNA for the CDR3 is TGTGCCAGCAGCGGCGGGTGGGACACTGAAGCTTTCTTT.

The CDR3 coding sequence is TGTGCCAGCAGCCCGTTAAGACAGGGGCCGAAAGAGACCCAGTACTTC. Translated, it gives CASSPLRQGPKETQYF. The V and J genes are TRBV7-6 and TRBJ2-5; 8 nucleotides align to TRBD1. The junction had 11 bases not matched to a gene; V was cut back by 5 bases and J by 3 bases. CDR1 is SGHVS, CDR2 FNYEAQ, per germline. This CDR3 is 16 amino acids long.

The chain links TRBV2 to TRBJ2-1; D is uncertain. The length of the CDR3 is 15 residues. Germline CDR1 and CDR2: SNHLY and FYNNEI. V was pared by 8 bases and J by 2 bases, with 16 bases between. The DNA of the CDR3 is TGTGCCAGCTTAGTTAGGTTTAGGGCCTACAATGAGCAGTTCTTC. It is translated as CASLVRFRAYNEQFF.